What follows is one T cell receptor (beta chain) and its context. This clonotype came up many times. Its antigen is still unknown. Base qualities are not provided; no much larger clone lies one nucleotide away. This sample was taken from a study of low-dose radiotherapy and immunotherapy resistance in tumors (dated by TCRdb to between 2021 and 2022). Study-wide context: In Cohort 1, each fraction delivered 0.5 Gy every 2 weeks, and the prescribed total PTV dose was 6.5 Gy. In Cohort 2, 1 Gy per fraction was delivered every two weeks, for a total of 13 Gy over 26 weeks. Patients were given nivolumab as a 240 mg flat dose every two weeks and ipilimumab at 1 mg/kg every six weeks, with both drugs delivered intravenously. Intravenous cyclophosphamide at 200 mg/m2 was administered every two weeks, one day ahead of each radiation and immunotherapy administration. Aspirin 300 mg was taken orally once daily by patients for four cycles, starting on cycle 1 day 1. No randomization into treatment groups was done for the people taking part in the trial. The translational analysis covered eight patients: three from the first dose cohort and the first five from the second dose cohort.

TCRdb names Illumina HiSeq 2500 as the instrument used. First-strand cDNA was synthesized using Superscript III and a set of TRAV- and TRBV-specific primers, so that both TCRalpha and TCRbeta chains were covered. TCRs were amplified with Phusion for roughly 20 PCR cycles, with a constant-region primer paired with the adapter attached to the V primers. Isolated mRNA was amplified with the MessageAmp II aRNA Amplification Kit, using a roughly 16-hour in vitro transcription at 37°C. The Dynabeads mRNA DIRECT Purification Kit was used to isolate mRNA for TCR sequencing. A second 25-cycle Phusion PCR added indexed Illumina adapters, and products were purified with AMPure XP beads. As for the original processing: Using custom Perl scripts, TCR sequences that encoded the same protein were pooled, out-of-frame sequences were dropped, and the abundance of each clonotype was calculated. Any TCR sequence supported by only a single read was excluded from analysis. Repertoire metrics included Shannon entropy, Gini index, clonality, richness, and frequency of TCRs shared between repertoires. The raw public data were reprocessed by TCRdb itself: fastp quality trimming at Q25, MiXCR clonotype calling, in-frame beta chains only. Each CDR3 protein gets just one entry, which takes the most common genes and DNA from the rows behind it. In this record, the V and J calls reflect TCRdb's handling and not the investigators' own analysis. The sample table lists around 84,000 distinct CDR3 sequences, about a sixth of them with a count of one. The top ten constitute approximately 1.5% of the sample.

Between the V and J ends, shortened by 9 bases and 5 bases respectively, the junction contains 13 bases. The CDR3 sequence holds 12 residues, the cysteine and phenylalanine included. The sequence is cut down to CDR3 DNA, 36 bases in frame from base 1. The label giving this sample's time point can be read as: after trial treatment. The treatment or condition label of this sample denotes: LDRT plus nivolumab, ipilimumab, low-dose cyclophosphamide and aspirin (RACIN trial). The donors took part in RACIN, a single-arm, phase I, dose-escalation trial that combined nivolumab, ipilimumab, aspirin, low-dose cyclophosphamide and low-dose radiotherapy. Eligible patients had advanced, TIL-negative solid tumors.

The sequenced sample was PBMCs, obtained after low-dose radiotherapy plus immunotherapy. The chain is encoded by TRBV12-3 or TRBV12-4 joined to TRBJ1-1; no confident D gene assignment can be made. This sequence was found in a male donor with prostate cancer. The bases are TGTGCCAGTTCGTACCCCCGGACTGAAGCTTTCTTT. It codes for CASSYPRTEAFF.